These T cell receptor beta chains were read from a single sample in a study of shared clonotypes between healthy human individuals. Clones were sequenced by immunoSEQ multiplex PCR, and TCRdb holds only the in-frame ones, with some missing. Among 2 million to 2.5 million clones listed, approximately 93% were seen once. Sequenced input: naive CD4+ T cells from PBMCs. These receptors were collected from a man aged 18 to 29 in good health. Some clones in this sample may be carry-over from other donors' samples. Each CDR3 is given with its conserved first and last residue. D genes are given only for firm matches. Part of the rows lack a size; the others show once, few, many or a class for expanded clones.

>TRBD2|TRBV5-1|.|TRBJ2-7
CASSTTSGSTYEQYF
TGCGCCAGCAGCACGACTAGCGGGAGTACCTACGAGCAGTACTTC
>.|TRBV29-1|few|TRBJ1-1
CSVGRGGTEAFF
TGCAGCGTTGGCCGGGGTGGCACTGAAGCTTTCTTT
>TRBD1|TRBV9|once|TRBJ2-3
CASSQRQGTDTQYF
TGTGCCAGCAGCCAAAGACAGGGTACAGATACGCAGTATTTT
>.|TRBV28|.|TRBJ2-1
CASSLVGEYNEQFF
TGTGCCAGCAGCCTTGTAGGGGAGTACAATGAGCAGTTCTTC
>.|TRBV28|.|TRBJ1-1
CASRRAGINTEAFF
TGTGCCAGCAGAAGGGCGGGGATAAACACTGAAGCTTTCTTT
>.|TRBV4-2|.|TRBJ2-6
CASSQDVSGANVLTF
TGTGCCAGCAGCCAAGATGTCTCTGGGGCCAACGTCCTGACTTTC
>TRBD2|TRBV6-6|.|TRBJ2-2
CATDTGTSYTGELFF
TGTGCCACCGACACCGGGACTAGCTACACCGGGGAGCTGTTTTTT
>TRBD2|TRBV5-1|.|TRBJ2-7
CASSPIGLAGDYEQYF
TGCGCCAGCAGCCCCATAGGACTAGCGGGGGACTACGAGCAGTACTTC
>.|TRBV18|once|TRBJ2-2
CASSPPRRWGDTGELFF
TGTGCCAGCTCACCACCGCGAAGATGGGGGGACACCGGGGAGCTGTTTTTT
>TRBD1|TRBV28|.|TRBJ1-4
CASSSDRGAEKLFF
TGTGCCAGCAGTTCGGACAGGGGAGCTGAAAAACTGTTTTTT
>TRBD1|TRBV7-9|.|TRBJ1-1
CASSLGGQGNTEAFF
TGTGCCAGCAGCTTAGGCGGACAGGGGAACACTGAAGCTTTCTTT
>TRBD2|TRBV5-1|.|TRBJ2-1
CASSLSVREGRNEQFF
TGCGCCAGCAGCTTGTCAGTACGGGAGGGTCGGAATGAGCAGTTCTTC
>TRBD1|TRBV4-3|.|TRBJ1-4
CASSLNSLRTGNEKLFF
TGCGCCAGCAGCCTGAACTCGCTGAGGACAGGGAATGAAAAACTGTTTTTT
>.|TRBV5-1|.|TRBJ2-1
CASSQYNEQFF
TGCGCCAGCAGCCAATACAATGAGCAGTTCTTC
>.|TRBV7-9|once|TRBJ2-3
CASSSRRRDTDTQYF
TGTGCCAGCAGCTCCCGGAGACGGGACACAGATACGCAGTATTTT
>.|TRBV5-1|.|TRBJ2-3
CASSWGTGGPATDTQYF
TGCGCCAGCAGCTGGGGGACCGGGGGACCCGCCACAGATACGCAGTATTTT
>.|TRBV5-4|.|TRBJ2-7
CASSPGLGPYYEQYF
TGTGCCAGCAGCCCTGGGCTGGGGCCTTACTACGAGCAGTACTTC
>.|TRBV7-6|.|TRBJ2-7
CASSLSSGAHSYEQYF
TGTGCCAGCAGCTTATCTTCAGGGGCACACTCCTACGAGCAGTACTTC
>.|TRBV5-1|.|TRBJ1-4
CASSLEGHNEKLFF
TGCGCCAGCAGCTTGGAGGGACATAATGAAAAACTGTTTTTT
>TRBD2|TRBV5-4|.|TRBJ2-6
CASSLASGNGGANVLTF
TGTGCCAGCAGCTTGGCTAGCGGGAACGGTGGGGCCAACGTCCTGACTTTC
>.|TRBV19|few|TRBJ1-1
CASPGRNTEAFF
TGTGCCAGTCCGGGACGGAACACTGAAGCTTTCTTT
>TRBD2|TRBV25-1|.|TRBJ2-1
CASSIVGGGVQFF
TGTGCCAGCAGTATCGTCGGTGGGGGGGTGCAGTTCTTC
>TRBD2|TRBV7-2|.|TRBJ2-3
CASSLDGRATDTQYF
TGTGCCAGCAGCTTAGACGGGAGGGCCACAGATACGCAGTATTTT
>.|TRBV4-1|few|TRBJ2-3
CASSPSGFTYTDTQYF
TGCGCCAGCAGCCCCAGCGGCTTTACCTACACAGATACGCAGTATTTT
>.|TRBV28|.|TRBJ2-7
CASSLQGYEQYF
TGTGCCAGCAGTCTACAGGGCTACGAGCAGTACTTC
>TRBD2|TRBV5-1|.|TRBJ2-7
CASSSEGSGSPSGEQYF
TGCGCCAGCAGCTCGGAGGGTAGCGGGAGCCCATCGGGCGAGCAGTACTTC
>.|TRBV7-3|.|TRBJ1-1
CASTSPGVDTEAFF
TGTGCCAGCACTTCCCCGGGGGTTGACACTGAAGCTTTCTTT
>.|TRBV28|.|TRBJ1-3
CASSPSGVRSGNTIYF
TGTGCCAGCAGCCCCTCCGGGGTTCGCTCTGGAAACACCATATATTTT
>.|TRBV5-4|.|TRBJ2-1
CASSLDRRSYNEQFF
TGTGCCAGCAGCTTGGACAGACGCTCCTACAATGAGCAGTTCTTC
>.|TRBV28|.|TRBJ1-4
CASSDIQEKLFF
TGTGCCAGCAGCGACATACAAGAAAAACTGTTTTTT
>.|TRBV2|.|TRBJ1-4
CASRTSRGKEEKLFF
TGTGCCAGCAGGACGTCAAGGGGGAAGGAAGAAAAACTGTTTTTT
>.|TRBV5-1|.|TRBJ2-7
CASSLDKSYEQYF
TGCGCCAGCAGCTTGGACAAGTCCTACGAGCAGTACTTC
>TRBD2|TRBV7-6|.|TRBJ2-1
CASSLMAGGPQSAEQFF
TGTGCCAGCAGCTTAATGGCGGGAGGGCCTCAGTCTGCTGAGCAGTTCTTC
>.|TRBV7-3|few|TRBJ1-1
CASSLFGGNTEAFF
TGTGCCAGCAGCTTATTCGGGGGGAACACTGAAGCTTTCTTT
>.|TRBV6-1|.|TRBJ2-5
CASRWGEAGKTQYF
TGTGCCAGCAGGTGGGGCGAAGCAGGGAAGACCCAGTACTTC